This TCR beta chain originates from a study of blood T cell repertoires in COVID-19. Whole-study context: Samples taken during acute and convalescent COVID-19 were collected in the United States, Italy and Spain. T cells, B-cell-depleted T cells, or PBMCs provided the cDNA or gDNA that served as material.

Everyone who took part was roughly 18 to 89 years old, and they came from roughly 25 US areas. Sequencing used immunoSEQ multiplex PCR; TCRdb keeps in-frame clones, though not all of them. There are roughly 200,000 clones in the sample; 86% occur only once, and about 4.5% lies in the top ten. V dropped 1 base and J dropped 0; count of bases not matched to a gene: 9. The length of the CDR3 is 18 residues. In germline, CDR1 is SQVTM, CDR2 ANQGSEA. This sequence originates from a woman aged 25 to 45 who had been exposed to COVID-19. The chain couples TRBV29-1 to TRBJ2-6, with TRBD1 identical over 7 bases. Sequenced material: PBMCs or T cells enriched from blood (not recorded which). The CDR3 DNA is TGCAGCGTTGAAGTGGGCAAGGGGGCTAGCTCTGGGGCCAACGTCCTGACTTTC. Translation: CSVEVGKGASSGANVLTF. Complete variable domain (other parts from reference TRBV29-1 and TRBJ2-6): SAVISQKPSRDICQRGTSLTIQCQVDSQVTMMFWYRQQPGQSLTLIATANQGSEATYESGFVIDKFPISRPNLTFSTLTVSNMSPEDSSIYLCSVEVGKGASSGANVLTFGAGSRLTVL.